The source of this T cell receptor (beta chain) is a study of T cells after posttransplantation cyclophosphamide. Findings of the study overall: Recipient CMV seropositivity and CMV reactivation strongly tracked TRB clonality.

Trimming removed 6 bases from V and 4 bases from J, with 12 bases in between. Germline V gene lookup returns CDR1 SGHVS and CDR2 FNYEAQ. This CDR3 is built from 14 residues. Cyclophosphamide on days +3 and +4 followed busulfan-fludarabine conditioning and a marrow graft. In this sample, this clone turned up once. What it binds is not known. This table comes from immunoSEQ multiplex PCR, and its TCRdb copy is limited to in-frame clones, with some not included. In the table there are some 37,000 clones, roughly 73% of which are singletons. Here the sequenced sample was CD4+ T cells sorted from blood, taken around 2,000 days after a stem cell transplant with posttransplant cyclophosphamide. This clonotype originated in a female patient in her thirties or forties who received an allogeneic stem cell transplant from a related donor, was CMV-positive, and had no GVHD. Some T cells here may be from the graft donor. The rearrangement joins TRBV7-6 to TRBJ2-2; TRBD2 might be the D (6 bases). CDR3: CASRTSSGTGELFF. DNA for the CDR3: TGTGCCAGCAGAACTAGCTCGGGCACCGGGGAGCTGTTTTTT.